This T cell receptor beta chain was recorded in a study of CD8 T cells in ankylosing spondylitis. In TCRdb, the 5' RACE reads were re-called with MiXCR into one record per CDR3 protein. The sample contains 35,000 or so distinct CDR3 sequences, 15% to 20% of which appear only once. This CDR3 region has 15 residues. Germline values: CDR1 SGHDN, CDR2 FVKESK. Trimming cost V 3 bases and J 4 bases; bases outside gene matches: 3. The sample holds a few counts of this clonotype. The chain combines TRBV14 with TRBJ2-3; 11 bases are shared with TRBD1. This TCR came from a male donor with ankylosing spondylitis or in good health (not recorded which). The material sequenced was blood. This CDR3 is CASSQRTGGADTQYF. DNA of the CDR3: TGTGCCAGCAGCCAGAGGACAGGGGGCGCAGATACGCAGTATTTT.